This paragraph reports one TCR beta chain. What it recognizes is unknown. The CDR3 contains 14 residues. Germline CDR1 is SGDLS and CDR2 is YYNGEE. Trimming removed 1 base from V and 2 bases from J, with 10 bases in between. Pooling covered second doses at about 4 or about 12 weeks. Generated by immunoSEQ multiplex PCR, the TCRdb table keeps only in-frame clones and is missing some. The sample has about 86,000 clones; roughly 90% are singletons. This sample stems from a study of T cell responses to AZD1222 COVID-19 vaccine. Findings of the study overall: CD4 TCRs associated with vaccination spanned spike, dominating at 160-218 and 743-854. Clonal diversity may have been underestimated in mostly white British donors. Elevations in Spike-specific TCR breadth and depth followed administration of two AZD1222 doses.

V usage is TRBV9 and J usage is TRBJ2-7, with D possibly being TRBD1 or TRBD2 (6 bases each). Specimen: peripheral blood, collected 28 days after the second AZD1222 dose. The source of this sequence is an adult who received the AZD1222 COVID-19 vaccine. CDR3 DNA sequence: TGTGCCAGCAGCGTAACCGGGGGCACCTACGAGCAGTACTTC. This sequence encodes CASSVTGGTYEQYF.